This T cell receptor beta chain is drawn from a study of radiotherapy plus CTLA-4 blockade in lung cancer (dated by TCRdb to the late 2010s). About the study as a whole: Objective responses were observed in 18% of enrolled patients, and disease control was achieved in around 30%.

Turning to this clone: There is no known antigen for this receptor. The sample holds no much larger clone one base away, and base qualities are not on file.

The study tested focal radiation therapy combined with CTLA-4 blockade (ipilimumab) in patients with chemo-refractory metastatic non-small-cell lung cancer. Libraries were prepared through the immunoSEQ multiplex PCR assay. What TCRdb holds here is the immuneACCESS table cut down to in-frame rearrangements. Part of the clones is not present; checked against another copy, under half of the missing clones reflect an unresolved V gene, and the others are unexplained. The sample table lists tens of thousands of clones, about four fifths of them with a count of one. The top ten clonotypes cover about 26% of the sample. The CDR3 runs 15 residues from the cysteine to the phenylalanine. CDR3 DNA is the only sequence kept; it has 45 bases, read in frame from the first base. CDR1 is given as SGHTA and CDR2 as FQGNSA, both from the germline V gene. V ends up 4 bases short and J 6 bases short, with an unmatched junction base count of 8.

Study-level results and caveats: TCR clones derived from tumors expanded in peripheral blood after treatment with radiotherapy and ipilimumab. Early dynamic changes in blood T cell clones, together with increased serum interferon-beta after radiation, were reported as the strongest predictors of response.

This chain is built from TRBV7-2 and TRBJ2-3; TRBD2 matches 9 bases in the middle. The TCR originated in a human donor with non-small cell lung cancer that progressed on radiotherapy plus ipilimumab. The source material was peripheral blood, sampled from a patient treated with radiotherapy plus ipilimumab. The DNA sequence is given as TGTGCCAGCAGCTCCCGGGATAGCGGGAGTGATACGCAGTATTTT. Protein translation: CASSSRDSGSDTQYF.